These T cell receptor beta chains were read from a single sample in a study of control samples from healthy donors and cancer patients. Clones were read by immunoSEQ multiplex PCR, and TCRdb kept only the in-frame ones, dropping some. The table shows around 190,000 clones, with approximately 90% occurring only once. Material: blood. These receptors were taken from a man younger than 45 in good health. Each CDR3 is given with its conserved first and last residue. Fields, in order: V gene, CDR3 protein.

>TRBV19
CASRRAANEKLFF
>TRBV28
CASSFSSGGWEQYF
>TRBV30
CAWRSPGRLQETQYF
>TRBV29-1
CSVADRMNTEAFF
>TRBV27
CASIPFGQGAGQETQYF
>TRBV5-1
CASNRGTGIYGYTF
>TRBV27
CASSLSRSGSLSEQFF
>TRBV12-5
CASGVRVDGGEQYF
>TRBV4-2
CASSQTEPAAYGYTF
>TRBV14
CASSQDGTGYYEQYF
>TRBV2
CASSGQGAYQPQHF
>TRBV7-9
CASSPYNTEAFF
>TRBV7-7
CASSFTDTRRNQPQHF
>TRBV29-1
CSVALPDRGRNEQYF
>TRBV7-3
CASSLSKPGELFF
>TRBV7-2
CASNPRRGEGTGELFF
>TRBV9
CASSAGGSYNEQFF
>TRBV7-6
CASSFYGTYGYTF
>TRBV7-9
CASSLPSGTNEKLFF
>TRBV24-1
CATSEGGRAEEQYF
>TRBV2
CASSGSGDNREGPQETQYF
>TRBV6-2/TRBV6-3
CASSYSSLAGVRNEQFF
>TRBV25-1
CASSGGYEQYF
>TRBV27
CASSILQAGGPIGEQYF
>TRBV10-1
CASSRMTSGRIYEQFF
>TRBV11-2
CASSSHQGFGTGELFF
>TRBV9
CASSESDSSYEQYF
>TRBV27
CASFALRSYNEQFF
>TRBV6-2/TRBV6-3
CASRYRGATEAFF
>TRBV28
CASRKTGVRNYGYTF
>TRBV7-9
CASSLTPKMDRTNTGELFF
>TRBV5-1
CASSLGGANDGYTF
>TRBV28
CASSLGQGYTEAFF
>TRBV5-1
CASSVEGSGNTIYF
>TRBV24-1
CATSDPRTDLRETQYF
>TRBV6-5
CASSYSMGGEKLFF
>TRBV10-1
CASSGGDTPYEQYF
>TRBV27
CASSFSPNLQETQYF
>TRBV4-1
CASSQDDWALQETQYF
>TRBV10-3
CAISGDRNEQYF